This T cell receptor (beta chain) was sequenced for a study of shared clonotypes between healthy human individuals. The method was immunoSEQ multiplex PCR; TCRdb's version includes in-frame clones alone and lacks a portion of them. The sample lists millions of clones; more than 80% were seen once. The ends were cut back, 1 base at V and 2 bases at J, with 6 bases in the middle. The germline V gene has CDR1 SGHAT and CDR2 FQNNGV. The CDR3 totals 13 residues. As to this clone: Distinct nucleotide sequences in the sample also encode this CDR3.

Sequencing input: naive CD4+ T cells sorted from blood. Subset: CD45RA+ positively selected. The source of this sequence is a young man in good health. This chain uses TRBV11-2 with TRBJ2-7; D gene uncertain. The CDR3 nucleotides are TGTGCCAGCAGCTTAGGCCGAGCCTACGAGCAGTACTTC. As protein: CASSLGRAYEQYF.